This entry lists 18 T cell receptor beta chains sequenced from one sample in a study of blood T cell repertoires in COVID-19. Here immunoSEQ multiplex PCR was the method, and the copy in TCRdb shows in-frame clones only, minus some. The table lists some 300,000 clones, over 85% of them singletons, with just under 9.5% in the top ten. Sequences were obtained from PBMCs or T cells enriched from blood (not recorded which). Source of these receptors: a woman aged 25 to 39 who had recovered from COVID-19.

The chain is built from TRBV12-3 or TRBV12-4 and TRBJ2-1; 9 bases map to TRBD1. The J segment lost 8 bases and the V segment lost 8 bases, leaving 7 bases of the junction unmatched. The CDR3 is made up of 13 amino acids. The DNA of the CDR3 is TGTGCCAGCTCCGGGACAGGGACGGATGAGCAGTTCTTC. Translating gives CASSGTGTDEQFF.

The rearrangement joins TRBV27 to TRBJ2-1; no definite D call. The CDR3 contains 12 residues. The germline gives CDR1 MNHEY, CDR2 SMNVEV (reference sequence). Trimming left V 6 bases short and J 7 bases short, with 10 bases between. CDR3 DNA: TGTGCCAGCAGACCACATTTAAATGAGCAGTTCTTC. Protein: CASRPHLNEQFF.

The gene calls are TRBV5-6 and TRBJ2-2; D may be TRBD1 (6 bases). Trimming stripped 5 bases from V and 4 bases from J, with 18 bases between. This CDR3 has 16 residues. Looked up from germline, CDR1 is SGHDT and CDR2 is YYEEEE. In nucleotides, the CDR3 is TGTGCCAGCAGGCGGCAGGGGATCCTAGGCACCGGGGAGCTGTTTTTT. Its protein is CASRRQGILGTGELFF.

The chain combines TRBV27 with TRBJ1-6; 8 bases are shared with TRBD1. CDR3 length: 14 residues. The ends lost 5 bases at V and 10 bases at J; junction bases unmatched: 7. Germline V CDR1 and CDR2: MNHEY, SMNVEV (reference sequence). The CDR3 region has the DNA TGTGCCAGCAGTGAGCCCAGGGGGCGATCACCCCTCCACTTT. The encoded protein is CASSEPRGRSPLHF.

This chain uses TRBV27 with TRBJ2-7, with TRBD1 identical over 10 bases. Germline CDR1 MNHEY, CDR2 SMNVEV (reference sequence). The length of the CDR3 is 13 residues. V was pared by 5 bases and J by 5 bases, with 3 bases of the junction left unmatched. CDR3 in amino acids: CASSPGQGNEQYF. The CDR3 nucleotides are TGTGCCAGCAGTCCGGGACAGGGGAACGAGCAGTACTTC.

The CDR3 protein is CASITGQGATEAFF. CDR3 coding DNA: TGTGCCAGCATTACGGGACAGGGGGCCACTGAAGCTTTCTTT. The rearrangement joins TRBV6-5 to TRBJ1-1; TRBD1 matches at 12 bases. This CDR3 spans 14 amino acids. Germline V gives CDR1 MNHEY, CDR2 SVGAGI. Trimming took 7 bases from V and 4 from J; bases not matched to a gene: 4.

The genes are TRBV28 and TRBJ2-1, with D tentatively TRBD1 (5 bases). V was cut by 4 bases and J by 4 bases, with 11 bases left in between. The CDR3 runs to 14 residues. Germline V gene lookup returns CDR1 MDHEN and CDR2 SYDVKM. The CDR3 DNA is TGTGCCAGCAGTTCAGGGCCGATGTACAATGAGCAGTTCTTC. This sequence encodes CASSSGPMYNEQFF. Full variable domain (outside the CDR3, taken from reference TRBV28 and TRBJ2-1): DVKVTQSSRYLVKRTGEKVFLECVQDMDHENMFWYRQDPGLGLRLIYFSYDVKMKEKGDIPEGYSVSREKKERFSLILESASTNQTSMYLCASSSGPMYNEQFFGPGTRLTVL.

This chain uses TRBV28 with TRBJ2-1, with D perhaps matching TRBD2 (6 bases). Looked up from germline, CDR1 is MDHEN and CDR2 is SYDVKM. The V gene lost 7 bases and the J gene lost 1 base, with 14 bases spanning the gap. The CDR3 extends over 15 amino acids. CDR3 in DNA: TGTGCCAGCATGGTAGGGAGGCCATCCTACAATGAGCAGTTCTTC. It is translated as CASMVGRPSYNEQFF.

This clone has just a few counts. The chain is built from TRBV6-1 and TRBJ2-7; the match to TRBD2 covers 10 bases. Trimming removed 4 bases from V and 5 bases from J; junction bases left unmatched: 5. The CDR3 totals 14 residues. Looked up from germline, CDR1 is MNHNS and CDR2 is SASEGT. The CDR3 sequence is CASSGAGGSDEQYF. The CDR3 DNA follows: TGTGCCAGCAGTGGAGCGGGGGGGAGCGACGAGCAGTACTTC.

The rearrangement uses TRBV30 and TRBJ2-2, with D uncertain. The germline V and J ends were trimmed by 8 bases and 0 bases, with 13 bases remaining between them. Germline CDR1 GTSNPN, CDR2 SVGIG (reference sequence). This CDR3 comprises 14 residues. The CDR3 DNA is TGTGCCCTCCGACTCATTGCGAACACCGGGGAGCTGTTTTTT. This gives the protein CALRLIANTGELFF.

The chain combines TRBV27 with TRBJ1-2; 10 nucleotides agree with TRBD1. Looked up from germline, CDR1 is MNHEY and CDR2 is SMNVEV (reference sequence). This CDR3 is built from 17 residues. V trimming: 3 bases; J trimming: 4 bases; junction bases outside the gene matches: 11. CDR3: CASSFWGQGKGGYGYTF. The CDR3 DNA follows: TGTGCCAGCAGTTTCTGGGGACAGGGGAAAGGGGGCTATGGCTACACCTTC.

This clone was seen a single time. This chain joins TRBV5-5 and TRBJ1-1, with no clear D. Trimming left V 0 bases short and J 2 bases short, with 8 bases between. This CDR3 contains 14 residues. From germline, CDR1 is SGHKS and CDR2 YYEKEE (reference sequence). The CDR3 here is CASSLVPVNTEAFF. CDR3 coding DNA: TGTGCCAGCAGCTTGGTTCCAGTAAACACTGAAGCTTTCTTT.

This chain joins TRBV7-9 and TRBJ1-2; D gene ambiguous. CDR3 size: 15 residues. Germline V lookup: CDR1 SEHNR, CDR2 FQNEAQ (reference sequence). V was clipped by 0 bases and J by 1 base, with 9 bases between them. CDR3 DNA sequence: TGTGCCAGCAGCTTAGCCGGGAGACATAACTATGGCTACACCTTC. Encoded protein: CASSLAGRHNYGYTF.

The genes are TRBV12-3 or TRBV12-4 and TRBJ1-1, with D perhaps matching TRBD1 (5 bases). This CDR3 comprises 13 residues. The germline V and J ends were trimmed by 7 bases and 0 bases, with 9 bases remaining between them. CDR3 DNA sequence: TGTGCCAGCACCACAGGACTGAACACTGAAGCTTTCTTT. Its translation is CASTTGLNTEAFF.

V and J are TRBV24-1 and TRBJ2-2, with 9 bases lining up with TRBD1. J lost 3 bases, V lost 2 bases, and 18 bases had no gene match. The CDR3 covers 21 residues. Germline values: CDR1 KGHDR, CDR2 SFDVKD. This CDR3 is CATSDSLLIPYRGQDTGELFF. The CDR3 DNA follows: TGTGCCACCAGTGATTCGTTGTTGATTCCTTACAGGGGGCAGGACACCGGGGAGCTGTTTTTT.

The genes are TRBV21-1 and TRBJ2-2; no check of the table's D call, TRBD2, against the DNA was made. TRBV21-1 has pseudogene status. The CDR3 consists of 15 residues. The CDR3 reads CASAPVGTNTGELFF. CDR3 DNA sequence: TGTGCCAGCGCCCCGGTGGGGACTAACACCGGGGAGCTGTTTTTT.

The rearrangement uses TRBV10-2 and TRBJ1-1; D is uncertain. Germline values: CDR1 WSHSY, CDR2 SAAADI. CDR3 size: 14 residues. V was pared by 3 bases and J by 0 bases, with 8 bases between. As DNA, the CDR3 is TGCGCCAGCAGTGAACCAGGCATGAACACTGAAGCTTTCTTT. Amino acid sequence: CASSEPGMNTEAFF.

Only a few counts were recorded for this clone. The V gene is TRBV3-1 (or the pseudogene TRBV3-2), the J gene TRBJ1-3; no clear D. Trimming took off 4 bases at V and 4 bases at J, with 11 bases between the two ends. The CDR3 is 14 residues long. Per the germline V gene, CDR1 is LGHDT and CDR2 is YNNKEL (reference sequence). The CDR3 region has the DNA TGTGCCAGCAGCCCTAGGATGGAGGGAAACACCATATATTTT. This sequence encodes CASSPRMEGNTIYF.